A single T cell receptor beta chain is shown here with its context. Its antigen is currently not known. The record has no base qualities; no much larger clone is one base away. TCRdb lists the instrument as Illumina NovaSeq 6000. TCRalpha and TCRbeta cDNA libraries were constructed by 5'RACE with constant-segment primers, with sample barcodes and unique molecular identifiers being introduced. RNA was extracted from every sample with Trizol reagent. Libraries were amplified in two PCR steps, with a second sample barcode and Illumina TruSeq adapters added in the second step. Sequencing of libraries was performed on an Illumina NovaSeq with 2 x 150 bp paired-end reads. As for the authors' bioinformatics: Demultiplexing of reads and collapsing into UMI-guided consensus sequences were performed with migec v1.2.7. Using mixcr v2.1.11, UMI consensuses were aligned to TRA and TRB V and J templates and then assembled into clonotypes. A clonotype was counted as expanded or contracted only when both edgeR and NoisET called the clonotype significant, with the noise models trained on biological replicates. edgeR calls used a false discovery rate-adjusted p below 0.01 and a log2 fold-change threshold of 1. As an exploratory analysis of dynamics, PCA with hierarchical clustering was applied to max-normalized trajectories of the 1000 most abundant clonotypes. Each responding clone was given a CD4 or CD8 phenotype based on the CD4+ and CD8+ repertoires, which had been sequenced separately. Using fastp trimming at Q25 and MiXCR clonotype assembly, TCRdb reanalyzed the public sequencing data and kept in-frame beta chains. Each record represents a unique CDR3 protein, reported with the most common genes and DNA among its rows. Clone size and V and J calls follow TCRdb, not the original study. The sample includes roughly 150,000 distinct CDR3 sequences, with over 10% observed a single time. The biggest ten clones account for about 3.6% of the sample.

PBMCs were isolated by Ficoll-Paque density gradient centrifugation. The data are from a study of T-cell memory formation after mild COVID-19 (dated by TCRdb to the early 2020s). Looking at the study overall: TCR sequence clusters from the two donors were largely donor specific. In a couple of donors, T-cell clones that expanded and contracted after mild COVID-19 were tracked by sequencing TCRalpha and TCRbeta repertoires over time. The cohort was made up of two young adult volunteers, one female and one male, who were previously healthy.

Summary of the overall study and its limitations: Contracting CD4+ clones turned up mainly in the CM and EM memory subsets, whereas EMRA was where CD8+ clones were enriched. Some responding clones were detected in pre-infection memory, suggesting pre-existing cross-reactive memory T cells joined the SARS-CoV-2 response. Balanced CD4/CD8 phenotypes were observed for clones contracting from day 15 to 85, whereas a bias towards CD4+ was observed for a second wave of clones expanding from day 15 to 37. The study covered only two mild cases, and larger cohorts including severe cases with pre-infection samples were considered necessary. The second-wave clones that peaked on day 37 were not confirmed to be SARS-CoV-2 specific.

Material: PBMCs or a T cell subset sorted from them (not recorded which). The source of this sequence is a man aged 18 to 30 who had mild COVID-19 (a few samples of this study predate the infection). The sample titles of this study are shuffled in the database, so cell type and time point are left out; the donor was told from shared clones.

The CDR3 protein is CASSPVRESQEKLFF. The DNA sequence follows: TGTGCCAGCTCACCGGTCAGGGAATCCCAAGAAAAACTGTTTTTT. The V and J genes are TRBV18 and TRBJ1-4; the best D guess is TRBD1, with 5 bases matching. The CDR3 runs 15 residues from the cysteine to the phenylalanine. Solely the CDR3 DNA is kept, with 45 bases framed from the first base. In the germline V gene, CDR1 corresponds to KGHSH and CDR2 to LQKENI. The trim is 3 bases for V and 8 bases for J, with a gap of 16 bases between the germline ends.